What follows is one T cell receptor beta chain and its context. Assay: immunoSEQ multiplex PCR; the TCRdb copy retains only in-frame clones and omits some. Of 55,000 to 65,000 clones in the sample, 85% to 95% were seen once. This specimen belongs to a study of T cell changes during pregnancy in multiple sclerosis. This CDR3 is built from 14 residues. Germline V gene data show CDR1 as SEHNR and CDR2 as FQNEAQ (reference sequence). V gave up 3 bases and J gave up 5 bases; unmatched junction bases: 5. Sequenced here: peripheral blood, sampled after pregnancy. The source of this sequence is a female donor with multiple sclerosis, enrolled in a pregnancy study. The chain recombines TRBV7-9 with TRBJ2-5, with 8 bases lining up with TRBD2. The CDR3 is CASSLPTSGETQYF. The DNA of the CDR3 is TGTGCCAGCAGCTTGCCTACTAGCGGCGAGACCCAGTACTTC.